The 32 T cell receptor beta chains given below trace back to one sample, sequenced in a study of somatic mutations in cytotoxic T cells in rheumatoid arthritis. TCRdb's table, derived via immunoSEQ multiplex PCR, lists solely in-frame clones and lacks some. The sample holds more than 12,000 clones, about nine tenths seen once. Sequenced material: CD4+ T cells sorted from blood. These receptors came from a man aged 70-80 years with rheumatoid arthritis.

The chain recombines TRBV6-5 with TRBJ1-6; no reliable D call. This CDR3 comprises 12 residues. V was pared by 2 bases and J by 8 bases, with 4 bases between. Germline CDR1 MNHEY, CDR2 SVGAGI. CDR3 in DNA: TGTGCCAGCAGTTACCCCGATTCACCCCTCCACTTT. Protein: CASSYPDSPLHF.

The CDR3 loop is CASSSQLDTEAFF. Written as DNA, the CDR3 is TGTGCCAGCAGTTCCCAGCTAGACACTGAAGCTTTCTTT. The gene calls are TRBV6-5 and TRBJ1-1; D is unresolved. V was trimmed by 4 bases and J by 3 bases, leaving 9 bases between them. The germline CDR1 and CDR2 sequences are MNHEY and SVGAGI. This CDR3 has 13 residues.

The gene calls are TRBV19 and TRBJ1-5; TRBD1 matches at 7 bases. Germline trimming cut 7 bases from V and 5 bases from J; bases unmatched to any gene: 8. CDR3 length: 14 amino acids. CDR1 is LNHDA, CDR2 SQIVND, per germline (reference sequence). CDR3 sequence: CASKTGQTHQPQHF. The CDR3 nucleotides are TGTGCCAGTAAAACGGGACAGACTCATCAGCCCCAGCATTTT.

J is TRBJ1-1 and V is TRBV27; D is uncertain. Germline assignment: CDR1 MNHEY and CDR2 SMNVEV (reference sequence). This CDR3 is 13 amino acids long. The V end was cut by 3 bases, the J end by 5 bases, with 10 bases between. The CDR3 loop is CASSLFRGTEAFF. The CDR3 bases are TGTGCCAGCAGTTTGTTTCGAGGGACTGAAGCTTTCTTT.

This clone appeared once. The chain links TRBV6-5 to TRBJ1-1; 8 bases are shared with TRBD1. Germline trimming cut 2 bases from V and 7 bases from J; bases unmatched to any gene: 9. The CDR3 is made up of 15 amino acids. CDR1 and CDR2 from the germline V gene are MNHEY and SVGAGI. The CDR3 protein is CASSYATTGQGEAFF. For the CDR3, the DNA is TGTGCCAGCAGTTACGCAACGACAGGACAGGGTGAAGCTTTCTTT.

The genes are TRBV4-2 and TRBJ2-3; 11 nucleotides line up with TRBD2. V gave up 2 bases and J gave up 5 bases; unmatched junction bases: 6. Germline CDR1 and CDR2: LGHNA and YNFKEQ. The length of the CDR3 is 16 residues. The CDR3 protein is CASSQLTSGKLDTQYF. The CDR3 DNA reads TGTGCCAGCAGCCAATTGACTAGCGGGAAACTAGATACGCAGTATTTT.

This chain uses TRBV29-1 with TRBJ2-2; no firm D call. The CDR3 is 11 amino acids. Per germline, CDR1 SQVTM and CDR2 ANQGSEA. Trimming cost V 7 bases and J 1 base, with 4 bases left between them. The CDR3 DNA reads as TGCAGCGGGCAGAACACCGGGGAGCTGTTTTTT. Translated, it gives CSGQNTGELFF.

This rearrangement joins TRBV4-1 to TRBJ1-4, with TRBD1 matching over 7 bases. Trimming removed 4 bases from V and 7 bases from J; junction bases left unmatched: 12. The length of the CDR3 is 16 residues. The germline CDR1 and CDR2 sequences are MGHRA and YSYEKL. CDR3 sequence reads: CASSRELKGAGEKLFF. DNA of the CDR3: TGCGCCAGCAGCCGCGAGTTGAAGGGGGCGGGTGAAAAACTGTTTTTT.

The chain combines TRBV10-2 with TRBJ1-5; 8 nucleotides line up with TRBD1. The CDR3 has 14 residues. Germline CDR1 and CDR2: WSHSY and SAAADI. Unmatched junction bases numbered 3, after V lost 6 bases and J lost 2 bases. The CDR3 bases are TGCGCCAGCAGCCAGGGGGCCCGCAATCAGCCCCAGCATTTT. It translates to CASSQGARNQPQHF.

CDR3 residues: CASYRQGLYEQYF. The CDR3 DNA reads TGTGCCAGCTACCGACAGGGGCTCTACGAGCAGTACTTC. The chain links TRBV28 to TRBJ2-5; 8 bases agree with TRBD1. The end of the DNA is better explained by TRBJ2-7, so the J call may be wrong. This CDR3 is 13 amino acids long. Germline lookup yields CDR1 MDHEN and CDR2 SYDVKM.

V is TRBV28 and J is TRBJ1-1, with D perhaps TRBD1 (6 bases). Germline V gene lookup returns CDR1 MDHEN and CDR2 SYDVKM. V lost 5 bases, J lost 5 bases, and 18 bases lay in between. This CDR3 has 15 residues. In nucleotides, the CDR3 is TGTGCCAGCAGTCAGGGGTGGGGGGGACGGACTGAAGCTTTCTTT. Protein product: CASSQGWGGRTEAFF.

The genes are TRBV5-1 and TRBJ2-7; 7 bases align to TRBD2. Germline assignment: CDR1 SGHRS and CDR2 YFSETQ. The CDR3 runs 15 residues. Trimming cost V 0 bases and J 3 bases; bases outside gene matches: 6. For the CDR3, the DNA is TGCGCCAGCAGCTTGGCAGCGGGGCAATACTACGAGCAGTACTTC. Encoded protein: CASSLAAGQYYEQYF.

This chain connects TRBV11-2 to TRBJ2-7; 8 positions agree with TRBD2. The CDR3 spans 15 residues. Looked up from germline, CDR1 is SGHAT and CDR2 is FQNNGV. With 7 bases clipped from V and 1 base from J, the junction kept 9 bases outside the gene matches. The CDR3 DNA follows: TGTGCCAGCACCAGTGGGAGCGGGAGATCCTACGAGCAGTACTTC. Amino acid sequence: CASTSGSGRSYEQYF. The full variable domain, completed using reference TRBV11-2 and TRBJ2-7, is EAGVAQSPRYKIIEKRQSVAFWCNPISGHATLYWYQQILGQGPKLLIQFQNNGVVDDSQLPKDRFSAERLKGVDSTLKIQPAKLEDSAVYLCASTSGSGRSYEQYFGPGTRLTVT.

This chain connects TRBV28 to TRBJ2-4; the D gene is possibly TRBD1 (6 bases). V was clipped by 6 bases and J by 0 bases, with 12 bases between them. CDR1 is MDHEN and CDR2 is SYDVKM in the germline V gene. This CDR3 contains 15 residues. This CDR3 is CASSLGQLAKNIQYF. The CDR3 DNA reads TGTGCCAGCAGCCTCGGACAGCTAGCCAAAAACATTCAGTACTTC.

This chain uses TRBV13 with TRBJ1-3; unclear D gene. V was pared by 0 bases and J by 7 bases, with 13 bases between. The germline V gene has CDR1 PRHDT and CDR2 FYEKMQ (reference sequence). The CDR3 loop spans 15 amino acids. CDR3: CASSLGGAGINTIYF. DNA for the CDR3: TGTGCCAGCAGCTTAGGGGGCGCAGGCATCAACACCATATATTTT.

The rearrangement uses TRBV2 and TRBJ2-7; 9 nucleotides align to TRBD2. CDR3 length: 15 amino acids. CDR1 and CDR2 (germline): SNHLY, FYNNEI. J gave up 6 bases and V 6 bases, and 12 bases lay outside the gene matches. CDR3 in amino acids: CASSTRLAVFAEQYF. CDR3 in DNA: TGTGCCAGCAGCACCAGACTAGCGGTGTTTGCCGAGCAGTACTTC.

J is TRBJ2-1 and V is TRBV6-5, with 7 bases that match TRBD2. Trimming removed 7 bases from V and 7 bases from J; junction bases left unmatched: 10. CDR1 and CDR2 from the germline V gene are MNHEY and SVGAGI. This CDR3 has 14 residues. The DNA for the CDR3 is TGTGCCAGCATGGAAAGCGGGATGGGGAATGAGCAGTTCTTC. Protein sequence: CASMESGMGNEQFF.

V and J are TRBV6-1 and TRBJ2-3, with D maybe TRBD2 (6 bases). This CDR3 comprises 16 residues. Looked up from germline, CDR1 is MNHNS and CDR2 is SASEGT. V was clipped by 3 bases and J by 2 bases, with 15 bases between them. The CDR3 DNA reads as TGTGCCAGCAGTGACCTCGGGACGGGACTCACAGATACGCAGTATTTT. Its protein is CASSDLGTGLTDTQYF.

V and J are TRBV18 and TRBJ2-3, with 12 positions matching TRBD2. Germline V gene sequence: CDR1 KGHSH, CDR2 LQKENI. The CDR3 has 15 amino acids. CDR3 in DNA: TGTGCTTCGGGACTAGCGGGTCTCCCCACAGATACGCAGTATTTT. Amino acid sequence: CASGLAGLPTDTQYF.

The chain couples TRBV6-5 to TRBJ2-2; D possibly corresponds to TRBD2 (5 bases). The V and J ends lost 2 bases and 2 bases respectively, with 9 bases between them. The CDR3 has 15 amino acids. CDR1 MNHEY and CDR2 SVGAGI come from the germline V gene. The CDR3 DNA sequence: TGTGCCAGCAGTTACAGCTGGACTAACACCGGGGAGCTGTTTTTT. Translation gives CASSYSWTNTGELFF.

The rearrangement joins TRBV5-4 to TRBJ1-3; D is unresolved. The CDR3 is 16 amino acids. Deletions cut 4 bases from V and 0 bases from J, with 14 bases between. Germline CDR1 reads SGHNT; CDR2 reads YYREEE (reference sequence). The CDR3 nucleotides are TGTGCCAGCAGCCAAGATGGAGGGAGCTCTGGAAACACCATATATTTT. Amino acid sequence: CASSQDGGSSGNTIYF.

This sequence joins TRBV5-1 and TRBJ1-6; no definite D call. CDR1 and CDR2 from the germline V gene are SGHRS and YFSETQ. The germline V and J ends were trimmed by 6 bases and 0 bases, with 7 bases remaining between them. This CDR3 comprises 14 residues. The CDR3 region is CASKVDSYNSPLHF. The CDR3 DNA reads TGCGCCAGCAAAGTAGACTCCTATAATTCACCCCTCCACTTT.

This rearrangement joins TRBV6-1 to TRBJ2-1; D is unclear. V lost 6 bases to trimming and J lost 9 bases, with 12 bases between them. Germline-derived CDR1 and CDR2 are MNHNS and SASEGT. This CDR3 is 12 amino acids long. The CDR3 DNA reads TGTGCCAGCAGCTACACTAAAACTGAGCAGTTCTTC. Its translation: CASSYTKTEQFF.

The chain joins TRBV5-1 to TRBJ1-1; 7 nucleotides line up with TRBD1. CDR1 is SGHRS and CDR2 is YFSETQ in the germline V gene. Trimming removed 0 bases from V and 0 bases from J; junction bases left unmatched: 2. This CDR3 is built from 15 residues. The CDR3: CASSLGGTVNTEAFF. The CDR3 bases are TGCGCCAGCAGCTTGGGTGGGACAGTGAACACTGAAGCTTTCTTT.

The rearrangement joins TRBV6-5 to TRBJ1-6; D is possibly TRBD1 (5 bases). Trimming took 6 bases from V and 7 from J, leaving 10 bases between them. Germline assignment: CDR1 MNHEY and CDR2 SVGAGI. The CDR3 length is 13 residues. The CDR3 bases are TGTGCCAGCAGACGACAGCAGAATTCACCCCTCCACTTT. Its protein is CASRRQQNSPLHF.

The J gene is TRBJ1-5, the V gene TRBV6-1; no clear D. Trimming removed 4 bases from V and 6 bases from J, with 13 bases in between. Germline V lookup: CDR1 MNHNS, CDR2 SASEGT. This CDR3 has 14 amino acids. The chain's CDR3 is CASSGGLQSQPQHF. Written as DNA, the CDR3 is TGTGCCAGCAGTGGAGGCCTCCAGAGTCAGCCCCAGCATTTT.

The gene calls are TRBV2 and TRBJ1-3; no reliable D call. Germline V lookup: CDR1 SNHLY, CDR2 FYNNEI. This CDR3 contains 11 residues. Trimming removed 4 bases from V and 5 bases from J, with 3 bases in between. CDR3 sequence reads: CASSARNTIYF. CDR3 nucleotide sequence: TGTGCCAGCAGTGCCAGAAACACCATATATTTT.

V is TRBV28 and J is TRBJ2-7; TRBD2 matches at 7 bases. Germline-derived CDR1 and CDR2 are MDHEN and SYDVKM. CDR3 size: 15 residues. V lost 2 bases and J lost 0; bases outside the gene matches: 4. In DNA, the CDR3 is TGTGCCAGCAGTTTAGCTAGCGGTGGCTCCTACGAGCAGTACTTC. This gives the protein CASSLASGGSYEQYF.

The chain uses TRBV28 and TRBJ1-4, with 11 bases fitting TRBD1. V shed 5 bases and J 5 bases; nucleotides not matched to a gene: 4. The CDR3 sequence is 15 residues long. The germline CDR1 and CDR2 sequences are MDHEN and SYDVKM. Here the CDR3 reads CASSGRDRGNEKLFF. The CDR3 DNA follows: TGTGCCAGCAGTGGCCGGGACAGGGGGAATGAAAAACTGTTTTTT.

The chain links TRBV11-2 to TRBJ2-1; a possible D gene is TRBD2 (6 bases). Germline CDR1 is SGHAT and CDR2 is FQNNGV. Trimming took 5 bases from V and 4 from J, leaving 21 bases between them. The CDR3 covers 17 residues. The chain's CDR3 is CASSGGPTRETYNEQFF. Here the CDR3 DNA reads TGTGCCAGCAGCGGGGGTCCGACTAGGGAAACTTACAATGAGCAGTTCTTC.

V is TRBV10-3 and J is TRBJ1-2; D might be TRBD1 (6 bases). V was clipped by 5 bases and J by 8 bases, with 24 bases between them. Germline V gene data show CDR1 as ENHRY and CDR2 as SYGVKD. This CDR3 has 16 amino acids. CDR3 DNA sequence: TGTGCCATCAGTCTAGGTCCAGAAGGACAGCCGAAAGGCTACACCTTC. Encoded protein: CAISLGPEGQPKGYTF.

Written as DNA, the CDR3 is TGCGCCAGCAGCCAAGATGAAAGAGACAGGAATTCACCCCTCCACTTT. Translation: CASSQDERDRNSPLHF. V is TRBV4-1 and J is TRBJ1-6, with D possibly TRBD1 on 6 matching bases. Trimming took 0 bases from V and 7 from J, leaving 13 bases between them. This CDR3 has 16 amino acids. Germline CDR1 and CDR2: MGHRA and YSYEKL.